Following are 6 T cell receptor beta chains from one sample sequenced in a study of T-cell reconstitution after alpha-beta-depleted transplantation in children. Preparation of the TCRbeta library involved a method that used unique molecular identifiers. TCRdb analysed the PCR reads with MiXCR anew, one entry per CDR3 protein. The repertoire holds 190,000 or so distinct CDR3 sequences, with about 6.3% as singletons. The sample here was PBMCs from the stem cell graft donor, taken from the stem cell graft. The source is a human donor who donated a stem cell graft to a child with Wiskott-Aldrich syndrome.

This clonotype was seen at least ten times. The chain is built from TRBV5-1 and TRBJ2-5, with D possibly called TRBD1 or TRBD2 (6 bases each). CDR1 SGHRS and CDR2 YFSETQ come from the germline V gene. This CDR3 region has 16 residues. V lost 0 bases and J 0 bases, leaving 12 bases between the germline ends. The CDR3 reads CASSLAGAGYQETQYF. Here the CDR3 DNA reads TGCGCCAGCAGCTTGGCGGGGGCTGGATACCAAGAGACCCAGTACTTC.

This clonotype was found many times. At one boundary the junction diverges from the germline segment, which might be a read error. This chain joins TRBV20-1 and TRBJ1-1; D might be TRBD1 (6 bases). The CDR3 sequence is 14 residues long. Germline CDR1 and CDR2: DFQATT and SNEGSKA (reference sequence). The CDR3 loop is CSAREGALNTEVFF. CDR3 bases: TGCAGTGCTAGAGAGGGGGCATTGAACACTGAAGTTTTCTTT.

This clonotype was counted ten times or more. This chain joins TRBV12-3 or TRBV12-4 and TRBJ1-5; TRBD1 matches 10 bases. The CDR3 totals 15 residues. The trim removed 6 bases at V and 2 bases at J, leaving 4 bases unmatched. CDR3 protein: CASRSGTGGNQPQHF. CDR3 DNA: TGTGCCAGCAGGTCCGGGACAGGGGGCAATCAGCCCCAGCATTTT.

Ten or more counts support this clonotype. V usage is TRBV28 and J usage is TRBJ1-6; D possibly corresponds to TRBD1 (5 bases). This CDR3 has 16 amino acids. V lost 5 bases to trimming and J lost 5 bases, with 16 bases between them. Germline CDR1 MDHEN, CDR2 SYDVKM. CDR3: CASSPALLGDNSPLHF. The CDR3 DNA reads TGTGCCAGCAGTCCTGCCTTGTTAGGGGATAATTCACCCCTCCACTTT.

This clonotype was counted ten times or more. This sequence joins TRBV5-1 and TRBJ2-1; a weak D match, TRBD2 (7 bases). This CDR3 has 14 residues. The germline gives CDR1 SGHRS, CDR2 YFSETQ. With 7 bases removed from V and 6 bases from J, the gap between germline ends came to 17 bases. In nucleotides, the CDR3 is TGCGCCAGCGGGGTCCGGGGGGCGATCAATGAGCAGTTCTTC. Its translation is CASGVRGAINEQFF.

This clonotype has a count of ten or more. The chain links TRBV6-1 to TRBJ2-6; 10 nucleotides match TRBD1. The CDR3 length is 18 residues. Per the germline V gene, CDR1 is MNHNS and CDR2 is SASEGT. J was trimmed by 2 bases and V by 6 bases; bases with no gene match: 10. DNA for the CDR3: TGTGCCAGCAGAGAGAGTCCCGGGACAGGGGCTGGGGCCAACGTCCTGACTTTC. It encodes CASRESPGTGAGANVLTF.